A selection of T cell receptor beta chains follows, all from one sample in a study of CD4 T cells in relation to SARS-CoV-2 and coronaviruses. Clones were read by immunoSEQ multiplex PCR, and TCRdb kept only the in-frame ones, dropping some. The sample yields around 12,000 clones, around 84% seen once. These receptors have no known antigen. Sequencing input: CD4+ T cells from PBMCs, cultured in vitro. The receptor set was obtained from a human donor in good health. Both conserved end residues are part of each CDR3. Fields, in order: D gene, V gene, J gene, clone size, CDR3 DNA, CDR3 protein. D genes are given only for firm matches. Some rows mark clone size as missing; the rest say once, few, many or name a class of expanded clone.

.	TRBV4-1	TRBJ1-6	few	TGCGCCAGCAGCCCCATCGGACAGACTAAAAATTCACCCCTCCACTTT	CASSPIGQTKNSPLHF
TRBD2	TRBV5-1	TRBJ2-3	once	TGCGCCAGCAGCCCTAGCGGGATTAGCACAGATACGCAGTATTTT	CASSPSGISTDTQYF
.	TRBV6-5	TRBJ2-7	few	TGTGCCAGCAGTCGGGACATCTACGAGCAGTACTTC	CASSRDIYEQYF
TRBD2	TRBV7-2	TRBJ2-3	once	TGTGCCAGCAGCTTAATAGCGGGTACCACAGATACGCAGTATTTT	CASSLIAGTTDTQYF
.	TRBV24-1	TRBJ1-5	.	TGTGCCACCGCGGGAAAGGGGCGCCGGGTTAACAATCAGCCCCAGCATTTT	CATAGKGRRVNNQPQHF
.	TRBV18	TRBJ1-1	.	TGTGCCAGCTCACCACCAAGTCAGAACACTGAAGCTTTCTTT	CASSPPSQNTEAFF
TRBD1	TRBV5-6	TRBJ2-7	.	TGTGCCAGCAGCTTGCGGAGGGACAGGGGGCGGTACGAGCAGTACTTC	CASSLRRDRGRYEQYF
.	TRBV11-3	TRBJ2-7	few	TGTGCCAGCAGCTTAGGAGCGGAATACGAGCAGTACTTC	CASSLGAEYEQYF
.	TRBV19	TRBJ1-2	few	TGTGCCAGTAGTATAGATAGCCTTACGCTCAACTATGGCTACACCTTC	CASSIDSLTLNYGYTF
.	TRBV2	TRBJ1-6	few	TGTGCCAGCAGTGCCGAATCACCCCTCCACTTT	CASSAESPLHF
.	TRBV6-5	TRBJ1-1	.	TGTGCCAGCAGAGAGACTAGGGTGAACACTGAAGCTTTCTTT	CASRETRVNTEAFF
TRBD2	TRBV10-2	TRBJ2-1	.	TGCGCCAGCAGTGAACGCGAGCGACTAGCGGGGGGCAACAATGAGCAGTTCTTC	CASSERERLAGGNNEQFF
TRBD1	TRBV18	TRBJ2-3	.	TGTGCCAGCTCACGGGACAGGGGAAACACAGATACGCAGTATTTT	CASSRDRGNTDTQYF
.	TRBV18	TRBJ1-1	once	TGTGCCAGCTCACCCCCGGGACAAACGAACACTGAAGCTTTCTTT	CASSPPGQTNTEAFF
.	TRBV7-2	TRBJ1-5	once	TGTGCCAGCAGCCCAGGACAGAATCAGCCCCAGCATTTT	CASSPGQNQPQHF
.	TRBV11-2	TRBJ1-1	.	TGTGCCAGCAGCGGCTCCGGGACACCGCTCAAAGCTTTCTTT	CASSGSGTPLKAFF
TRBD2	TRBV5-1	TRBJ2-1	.	TGCGCCAGCAGCACGGGAGGGGGGGCCCGGACTACCAACAATGAGCAGTTCTTC	CASSTGGGARTTNNEQFF
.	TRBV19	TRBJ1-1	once	TGTGCCAGTAGTTACGGGGAACCTATGAACACTGAAGCTTTCTTT	CASSYGEPMNTEAFF
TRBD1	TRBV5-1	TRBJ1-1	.	TGCGCCAGCAGCTTGGGGGGCGGGAACAGGGGGGGTTCTGAAGCTTTCTTT	CASSLGGGNRGGSEAFF
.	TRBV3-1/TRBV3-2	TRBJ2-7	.	TGTGCCAGCAGCCAATCCGGCCCCTCCTACGAGCAGTACTTC	CASSQSGPSYEQYF
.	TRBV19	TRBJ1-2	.	TGTGCCAGTAGTATAGGCGGGGGATCGGACTATGGCTACACCTTC	CASSIGGGSDYGYTF
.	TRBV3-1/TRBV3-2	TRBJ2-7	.	TGTGCCAGCAGCCCCCGCATAGGAGTTGAGCAGTACTTC	CASSPRIGVEQYF
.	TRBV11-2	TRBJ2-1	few	TGTGCCAGCAGCTCCCCTACCGACTGGTCCCTATCTGTCAATGAGCAGTTCTTC	CASSSPTDWSLSVNEQFF
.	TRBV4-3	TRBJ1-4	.	TGCGCCAGCAGCCAAGATTGGGGAGGTGAAAAACTGTTTTTT	CASSQDWGGEKLFF
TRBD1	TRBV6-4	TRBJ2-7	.	TGTGCCAGCACTTCACAGGGGCGGATGTGTCCCTACGAGCAGTACTTC	CASTSQGRMCPYEQYF
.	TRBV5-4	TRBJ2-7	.	TGTGCCAGCAGCTCCCAAGCTGGCGAGCAGTACTTC	CASSSQAGEQYF